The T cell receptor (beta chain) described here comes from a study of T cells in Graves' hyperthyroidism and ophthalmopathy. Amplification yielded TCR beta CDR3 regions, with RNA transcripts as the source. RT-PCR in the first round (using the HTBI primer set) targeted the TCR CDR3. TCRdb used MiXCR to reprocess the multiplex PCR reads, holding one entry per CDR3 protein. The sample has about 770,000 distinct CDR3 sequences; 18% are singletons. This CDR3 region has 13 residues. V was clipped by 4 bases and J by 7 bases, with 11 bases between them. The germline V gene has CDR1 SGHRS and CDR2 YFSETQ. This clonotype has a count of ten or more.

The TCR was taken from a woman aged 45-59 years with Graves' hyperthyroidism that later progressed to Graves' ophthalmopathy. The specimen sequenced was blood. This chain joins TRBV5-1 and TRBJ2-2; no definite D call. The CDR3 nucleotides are TGCGCCAGCAGCGATAGGGCTGGCGGGGAGCTGTTTTTT. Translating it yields CASSDRAGGELFF.